This TCR beta chain derives from a study of tissue T cells after allogeneic stem cell transplantation. This clone was detected only a few times. CDR3 sequences, V/J genes, frequencies and template counts came from survey-depth TCRbeta sequencing. Data came from immunoSEQ multiplex PCR; TCRdb stores just in-frame clones and leaves some out. The profile shows about 6,300 clones, about 73% of them singletons. Sequences were derived from tissue from the rectum, sampled at autopsy. This sequence originates from a woman between 18 and 50 years old with breast cancer.

The CDR3 coding sequence is TGTGCCAGCAGCTTAGGCAGCTCGGGTTCTCCTTGGGGGAATGAGCAGTTCTTC. This encodes CASSLGSSGSPWGNEQFF. The rearrangement links TRBV7-2 to TRBJ2-1; either TRBD1 or TRBD2 may supply D (5 bases each). Germline CDR1 is SGHTA and CDR2 is FQGNSA. The ends were cut back, 1 base at V and 7 bases at J, with 23 bases in the middle. There are 18 residues in the CDR3.